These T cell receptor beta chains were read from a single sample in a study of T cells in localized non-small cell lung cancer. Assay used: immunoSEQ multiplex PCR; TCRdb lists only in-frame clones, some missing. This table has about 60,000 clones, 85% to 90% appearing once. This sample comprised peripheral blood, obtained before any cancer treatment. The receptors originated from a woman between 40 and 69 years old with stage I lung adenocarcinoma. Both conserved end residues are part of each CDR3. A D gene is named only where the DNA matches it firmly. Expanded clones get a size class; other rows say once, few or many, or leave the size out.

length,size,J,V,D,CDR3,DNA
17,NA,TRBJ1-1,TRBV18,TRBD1,CASSRDRQGAVSTEAFF,TGTGCCAGCTCGCGAGACCGACAGGGGGCTGTTTCCACTGAAGCTTTCTTT
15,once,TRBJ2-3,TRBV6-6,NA,CASSSASSSTDTQYF,TGTGCCAGCAGTTCTGCGAGTTCTAGCACAGATACGCAGTATTTT
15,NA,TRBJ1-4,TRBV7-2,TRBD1,CASSYGTGGDEKLFF,TGTGCCAGCAGCTATGGGACAGGGGGAGACGAAAAACTGTTTTTT
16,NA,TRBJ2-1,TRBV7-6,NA,CASSGKGLQHGNEQFF,TGTGCCAGCAGCGGTAAGGGACTCCAACACGGCAATGAGCAGTTCTTC
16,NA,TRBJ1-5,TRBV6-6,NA,CASRSQGSLSNQPQHF,TGTGCCAGCAGGAGTCAGGGATCCCTAAGCAATCAGCCCCAGCATTTT
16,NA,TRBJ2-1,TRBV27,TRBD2,CASSFSGTSMHNEQFF,TGTGCCAGCAGTTTCTCCGGGACTAGCATGCACAATGAGCAGTTCTTC
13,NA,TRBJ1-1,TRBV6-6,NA,CASRGLGDTEAFF,TGTGCCAGCAGGGGGTTAGGGGACACTGAAGCTTTCTTT
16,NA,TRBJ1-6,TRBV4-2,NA,CASSQELTVTNSPLHF,TGTGCCAGCAGCCAAGAACTGACAGTGACTAATTCACCCCTCCACTTT
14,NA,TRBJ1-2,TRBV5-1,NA,CASSLDSSIGSYTF,TGCGCCAGCAGCTTGGACAGTTCTATAGGTAGCTACACCTTC
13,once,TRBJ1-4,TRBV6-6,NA,CASSSYYNEKLFF,TGTGCCAGCAGTTCGTACTATAATGAAAAACTGTTTTTT
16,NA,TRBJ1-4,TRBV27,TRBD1,CASSLSGTGANEKLFF,TGTGCCAGCAGTCTCTCCGGGACAGGGGCTAATGAAAAACTGTTTTTT